The 23 T cell receptor beta chains listed next were all sequenced from one sample in a study of blood T cell repertoires in COVID-19. TCRdb's table, derived via immunoSEQ multiplex PCR, lists solely in-frame clones and lacks some. The sample includes about 40,000 clones, roughly 90% of them seen just once. The source material was peripheral blood. The source of these receptors is a man aged 55 to 70 with acute or convalescent COVID-19.

The chain couples TRBV28 to TRBJ2-3; a weak D match, TRBD2 (6 bases). This CDR3 region has 14 residues. Germline V gene sequence: CDR1 MDHEN, CDR2 SYDVKM. Trimming removed 3 bases from V and 2 bases from J, with 9 bases in between. CDR3 nucleotide sequence: TGTGCCAGCAGTTTGGCGGGAACCACAGATACGCAGTATTTT. This gives the protein CASSLAGTTDTQYF.

The rearrangement joins TRBV5-1 to TRBJ1-5; TRBD1 matches at 9 bases. CDR1 SGHRS and CDR2 YFSETQ come from the germline V gene. Trimming took 0 bases from V and 3 from J; bases not matched to a gene: 1. The CDR3 has 15 amino acids. CDR3 bases: TGCGCCAGCAGCTTGGGGACAGGGGTCAATCAGCCCCAGCATTTT. Encoded protein: CASSLGTGVNQPQHF. The entire variable domain, with the rest obtained from reference TRBV5-1 and TRBJ1-5, is as follows: KAGVTQTPRYLIKTRGQQVTLSCSPISGHRSVSWYQQTPGQGLQFLFEYFSETQRNKGNFPGRFSGRQFSNSRSEMNVSTLELGDSALYLCASSLGTGVNQPQHFGDGTRLSIL.

The chain uses TRBV5-1 and TRBJ2-7; TRBD1 matches 12 bases. The germline V gene encodes CDR1 SGHRS and CDR2 YFSETQ. V was pared by 4 bases and J by 6 bases, with 5 bases of the junction left unmatched. The CDR3 is 14 residues long. The CDR3 sequence: CASSTGTGGAEQYV. CDR3 DNA sequence: TGCGCCAGCAGCACCGGGACAGGGGGCGCCGAGCAGTACGTC.

The rearrangement links TRBV5-1 to TRBJ2-7; possible D gene TRBD2, 6 bases. Germline CDR1 and CDR2: SGHRS and YFSETQ. V gave up 0 bases and J gave up 1 base, with 11 bases separating them. This CDR3 comprises 15 residues. Here the CDR3 DNA reads TGCGCCAGCAGCTTGGCGGCGGGATTTTCCTACGAGCAGTACTTC. It encodes CASSLAAGFSYEQYF. Filled out from reference TRBV5-1 and TRBJ2-7, the complete variable domain reads KAGVTQTPRYLIKTRGQQVTLSCSPISGHRSVSWYQQTPGQGLQFLFEYFSETQRNKGNFPGRFSGRQFSNSRSEMNVSTLELGDSALYLCASSLAAGFSYEQYFGPGTRLTVT.

The V and J genes are TRBV28 and TRBJ1-6; tentative D call: TRBD1 (6 bases). The CDR3 sequence is 16 residues long. Trimming took 1 base from V and 8 from J, leaving 15 bases between them. Germline-derived CDR1 and CDR2 are MDHEN and SYDVKM. CDR3 residues: CASSLYPGAWDSPLHF. For the CDR3, the DNA is TGTGCCAGCAGTTTATACCCAGGGGCATGGGATTCACCCCTCCACTTT.

The chain joins TRBV11-2 to TRBJ2-3; 11 nucleotides line up with TRBD2. Losses at the gene ends were 1 base for V and 3 bases for J; bases not matched to a gene: 9. CDR1 and CDR2 from the germline V gene are SGHAT and FQNNGV. The CDR3 is 18 residues long. The CDR3 is CASSLGVAGGPGTDTQYF. In DNA, the CDR3 is TGTGCCAGCAGCTTAGGAGTAGCGGGAGGGCCGGGGACAGATACGCAGTATTTT.

The chain joins TRBV5-1 to TRBJ2-7, with 7 positions matching TRBD1. V dropped 3 bases and J dropped 6; count of bases not matched to a gene: 6. CDR3 length: 13 amino acids. Germline CDR1 reads SGHRS; CDR2 reads YFSETQ. This CDR3 reads CASSWGQNFEQYF. In DNA form, the CDR3 reads TGCGCCAGCAGCTGGGGACAGAACTTCGAGCAGTACTTC.

V usage is TRBV18 and J usage is TRBJ2-7, with 10 bases identical to TRBD2. There are 14 residues in the CDR3. Germline CDR1 reads KGHSH; CDR2 reads LQKENI. The ends lost 5 bases at V and 6 bases at J; junction bases unmatched: 7. CDR3 residues: CASSEGLARAEQYF. CDR3 DNA: TGTGCCAGCTCAGAGGGACTAGCGAGAGCCGAGCAGTACTTC.

The J gene is TRBJ2-7, the V gene TRBV5-1, with D perhaps TRBD1 (6 bases). The CDR3 covers 13 residues. V was trimmed by 4 bases and J by 7 bases, leaving 15 bases between them. Germline CDR1 and CDR2: SGHRS and YFSETQ. The CDR3 sequence: CASSARGGREQYF. CDR3 bases: TGCGCCAGCAGCGCCAGGGGCGGCAGGGAGCAGTACTTC. The complete variable domain, with remaining parts taken from reference TRBV5-1 and TRBJ2-7, reads KAGVTQTPRYLIKTRGQQVTLSCSPISGHRSVSWYQQTPGQGLQFLFEYFSETQRNKGNFPGRFSGRQFSNSRSEMNVSTLELGDSALYLCASSARGGREQYFGPGTRLTVT.

The V gene is TRBV5-1, the J gene TRBJ2-1, with TRBD2 identical over 11 bases. CDR3 size: 17 residues. V lost 3 bases, J lost 5 bases, and 10 bases stayed unmatched. The V gene's germline CDR1 is SGHRS and CDR2 YFSETQ. The CDR3 DNA is TGCGCCAGCAGCTCGTCCCCGGCGACTAGCGGGAACAATGAGCAGTTCTTC. Amino acid sequence: CASSSSPATSGNNEQFF.

This clone was counted a few times. The V and J genes are TRBV4-1 and TRBJ1-1; no firm D call. Germline CDR1 MGHRA, CDR2 YSYEKL. CDR3 length equals 14 residues. V was cut by 0 bases and J by 5 bases, with 10 bases left in between. This CDR3 is CASSQDTGMTEAFF. For the CDR3, the DNA is TGCGCCAGCAGCCAAGATACGGGGATGACTGAAGCTTTCTTT.

This clone was recorded only once. The chain combines TRBV7-2 with TRBJ2-1; 7 bases are shared with TRBD1. Germline CDR1 is SGHTA and CDR2 is FQGNSA. V lost 0 bases to trimming and J lost 1 base; unmatched junction nucleotides: 15. The CDR3 runs 20 residues. The CDR3 DNA is TGTGCCAGCAGCTTAGCCAGACAGGGCAGCCCGATCAGGTCCTACAATGAGCAGTTCTTC. It translates to CASSLARQGSPIRSYNEQFF.

The chain recombines TRBV5-4 with TRBJ2-3, with 9 bases lining up with TRBD2. The CDR3 is 15 residues long. CDR1 SGHNT and CDR2 YYREEE come from the germline V gene (reference sequence). Germline trimming cut 3 bases from V and 3 bases from J; bases unmatched to any gene: 5. The CDR3 loop reads CASSSPREGTDTQYF. The CDR3 region has the DNA TGTGCCAGCAGCTCCCCGCGGGAGGGGACAGATACGCAGTATTTT.

The gene calls are TRBV7-6 and TRBJ2-7; perhaps TRBD2 as D (6 bases). The CDR3 sequence is 15 residues long. Trimming took off 1 base at V and 5 bases at J, with 15 bases between the two ends. Germline V gene lookup returns CDR1 SGHVS and CDR2 FNYEAQ. The CDR3 nucleotides are TGTGCCAGCAGCTTAGGGGCGGGACGCCGGCACGAGCAGTACGTC. It is translated as CASSLGAGRRHEQYV.

The chain combines TRBV19 with TRBJ1-2; D ambiguous. The CDR3 runs 13 residues. Germline V CDR1 and CDR2: LNHDA, SQIVND (reference sequence). With 4 bases removed from V and 4 bases from J, the gap between germline ends came to 10 bases. The CDR3: CASSNTDTYGYTF. As DNA, the CDR3 is TGTGCCAGTAGTAACACCGATACCTATGGCTACACCTTC.

This chain connects TRBV19 to TRBJ2-1; TRBD2 aligns across 14 bases. The CDR3 sequence is 16 residues long. Germline V lookup: CDR1 LNHDA, CDR2 SQIVND (reference sequence). V lost 6 bases and J lost 9; bases outside the gene matches: 10. CDR3 residues: CASSPPGLAGVAEQFF. The CDR3 nucleotides are TGTGCCAGTAGCCCTCCGGGACTAGCGGGAGTAGCTGAGCAGTTCTTC.

This chain joins TRBV28 and TRBJ1-3; no definite D call. V was shortened by 7 bases and J by 0 bases, with 10 bases between the two germline ends. CDR3 length: 14 amino acids. Germline V lookup: CDR1 MDHEN, CDR2 SYDVKM. Here the CDR3 reads CASTQTFSGNTIYF. In DNA, the CDR3 is TGTGCCAGCACCCAGACATTCTCTGGAAACACCATATATTTT.

V and J are TRBV4-3 and TRBJ1-4; 7 positions match TRBD1. Trimming cost V 0 bases and J 4 bases; bases outside gene matches: 5. In germline, CDR1 is LGHNA, CDR2 YSLEER. CDR3 length: 16 amino acids. The CDR3 bases are TGCGCCAGCAGCCAAGATCTAGCAGGGGGTAATGAAAAACTGTTTTTT. It is translated as CASSQDLAGGNEKLFF.

The rearrangement joins TRBV6-4 to TRBJ2-3; 11 nucleotides align to TRBD2. The CDR3 is 14 amino acids. Germline V CDR1 and CDR2: MRHNA, SNTAGT. V lost 5 bases to trimming and J lost 5 bases; unmatched junction nucleotides: 3. CDR3 nucleotide sequence: TGTGCCAGCAGTTCCGGACTAGCGGGAGATACGCAGTATTTT. The encoded protein is CASSSGLAGDTQYF.

V gene TRBV10-3 combines with J gene TRBJ1-4, with TRBD1 matching 8 bases. Germline loops: CDR1 ENHRY, CDR2 SYGVKD. J gave up 3 bases and V 4 bases, and 10 bases lay outside the gene matches. This CDR3 is built from 17 residues. For the CDR3, the DNA is TGTGCCATCAGTGTGGGACAGGAAGTCTCAGCTAATGAAAAACTGTTTTTT. As protein: CAISVGQEVSANEKLFF.

CDR3 DNA sequence: TGTGCCAGCAGCCCCCAGACAGGGGGCGCCTACAATGAGCAGTTCTTC. This gives the protein CASSPQTGGAYNEQFF. The rearrangement joins TRBV7-9 to TRBJ2-1; 10 nucleotides line up with TRBD1. The CDR3 loop spans 16 amino acids. With V trimmed by 5 bases and J by 2 bases, 6 bases remained unmatched. Germline V lookup: CDR1 SEHNR, CDR2 FQNEAQ (reference sequence).

CDR3 DNA: TGCGCCAGCAGTGTAGCGGGAGCTGGGGAGCAGTACGTC. Its protein product is CASSVAGAGEQYV. This chain links TRBV10-2 with TRBJ2-7; 9 bases map to TRBD2. CDR1 is WSHSY and CDR2 is SAAADI in the germline V gene. The CDR3 has 13 amino acids. Losses at the gene ends were 4 bases for V and 7 bases for J; bases not matched to a gene: 5.

The J gene is TRBJ1-1, the V gene TRBV5-6; D gene ambiguous. The CDR3 is 13 residues long. CDR1 SGHDT and CDR2 YYEEEE come from the germline V gene. V lost 4 bases and J lost 0, with 7 bases in between. The CDR3 reads CASSLGVNTEAFF. In DNA, the CDR3 is TGTGCCAGCAGCCTGGGAGTGAACACTGAAGCTTTCTTT. Variable domain in full (rest from reference TRBV5-6 and TRBJ1-1): DAGVTQSPTHLIKTRGQQVTLRCSPKSGHDTVSWYQQALGQGPQFIFQYYEEEERQRGNFPDRFSGHQFPNYSSELNVNALLLGDSALYLCASSLGVNTEAFFGQGTRLTVV.